The 27 T cell receptor beta chains below come from one sample, sequenced in a study of response to subunit inactivated influenza vaccine. MiXCR, run by TCRdb on the RT-PCR reads, gives a single entry per CDR3 protein. This sample carries 500,000 to 550,000 distinct CDR3 sequences, 6% to 9% of them seen once, and the ten largest clones take 13%. The material sequenced was PBMCs from blood, taken approximately 25 months after vaccination. The receptors were sampled from a man aged 50-75 years who received an inactivated influenza vaccine.

In this sample, this clonotype turned up a few times. CDR3 DNA: TGTGCCAGCAGTGATACTAGCGGCCGGGGGGAGCTGTTTTTT. Residues: CASSDTSGRGELFF. V is TRBV6-4 and J is TRBJ2-2, with 8 bases lining up with TRBD2. CDR1 is MRHNA, CDR2 SNTAGT, per germline. V dropped 3 bases and J dropped 8; count of bases not matched to a gene: 5. This CDR3 is built from 14 residues.

This clonotype was seen only a few times. The chain employs TRBV29-1 and TRBJ1-1; D possibly corresponds to TRBD1 (6 bases). The CDR3 loop spans 13 amino acids. Trimming took 7 bases from V and 0 from J, leaving 12 bases between them. Germline values: CDR1 SQVTM, CDR2 ANQGSEA. The CDR3 loop reads CSAVRGVNTEAFF. CDR3 nucleotides: TGCAGCGCCGTTAGGGGGGTGAACACTGAAGCTTTCTTT.

The rearrangement uses TRBV11-2 and TRBJ2-1; 13 positions match TRBD2. CDR1 and CDR2 (germline): SGHAT, FQNNGV. The CDR3 runs to 18 residues. V gave up 5 bases and J gave up 6 bases; unmatched junction bases: 13. CDR3 bases: TGTGCCAGCAGCGCGGACGCGGGACTAGCGGGGAGGGCCAATGAGCAGTTCTTC. The encoded protein is CASSADAGLAGRANEQFF.

This clonotype was seen at least ten times. The V gene is TRBV29-1, the J gene TRBJ1-3; D unclear. Germline V gene sequence: CDR1 SQVTM, CDR2 ANQGSEA. V dropped 3 bases and J dropped 0 bases, with 9 bases sitting between them. The CDR3 sequence is 14 residues long. The CDR3 sequence: CSVEVNGSGNTIYF. CDR3 nucleotide sequence: TGCAGCGTTGAGGTTAACGGCTCTGGAAACACCATATATTTT.

This clonotype was counted at least ten times. The genes are TRBV19 and TRBJ2-7; no definite D call. Germline lookup yields CDR1 LNHDA and CDR2 SQIVND (reference sequence). The germline V and J ends were trimmed by 0 bases and 0 bases, with 3 bases remaining between them. The CDR3 covers 13 residues. The CDR3 reads CASSIEVSYEQYF. In DNA form, the CDR3 reads TGTGCCAGTAGTATAGAGGTCTCCTACGAGCAGTACTTC.

The chain links TRBV6-2 or TRBV6-3 to TRBJ2-3, with 7 positions matching TRBD2. CDR1 is MNHEY, CDR2 SVGEGT, per germline. Trimming at V came to 6 bases and at J to 6 bases, leaving 12 bases not matched to a gene. This CDR3 region has 15 residues. The CDR3 protein is CASSQTGLPGDTQYF. The CDR3 bases are TGTGCCAGCAGCCAGACGGGACTACCCGGGGATACGCAGTATTTT.

The V call is TRBV10-3, the J call TRBJ2-2, with TRBD2 as a possible D gene (6 bases). The CDR3 is made up of 13 amino acids. Trimming removed 6 bases from V and 5 bases from J, with 10 bases in between. Germline CDR1 reads ENHRY; CDR2 reads SYGVKD. Here the CDR3 reads CAIRVGGTGELFF. The CDR3 region has the DNA TGTGCCATCAGGGTCGGGGGAACCGGGGAGCTGTTTTTT.

Comments on this clonotype: The CDR3 ends on some other residue instead of the conserved phenylalanine or tryptophan, so this is likely a read error. V is TRBV6-2 or TRBV6-3 and J is TRBJ2-1; 8 bases fit TRBD1. The CDR3 consists of 17 residues. CDR1 and CDR2 from the germline V gene are MNHEY and SVGEGT. The V and J ends lost 7 bases and 4 bases, in that order; junction bases with no gene match: 15. Here the CDR3 reads CASNPRARGLFYNEQFI. The CDR3 region has the DNA TGTGCCAGCAACCCTAGGGCCAGGGGGCTCTTTTACAATGAGCAGTTCATC.

This clonotype has only a few counts. The CDR3 sequence: CASSPDRGANYGYTF. The CDR3 nucleotides read TGTGCCAGCAGCCCCGACAGGGGGGCCAACTATGGCTACACCTTC. The rearrangement uses TRBV4-2 and TRBJ1-2; 9 nucleotides match TRBD1. Germline-derived CDR1 and CDR2 are LGHNA and YNFKEQ. CDR3 length equals 15 residues. J lost 2 bases, V lost 4 bases, and 5 bases had no gene match.

This clonotype has just a few counts. The chain recombines TRBV5-1 with TRBJ2-5; no clear D. The CDR3 has 13 residues. Germline CDR1 SGHRS, CDR2 YFSETQ. V lost 0 bases to trimming and J lost 5 bases, with 8 bases between them. The CDR3 protein is CASSLATTETQYF. The CDR3 nucleotides read TGCGCCAGCAGCTTGGCTACGACGGAGACCCAGTACTTC. Complete variable domain (other parts from reference TRBV5-1 and TRBJ2-5): KAGVTQTPRYLIKTRGQQVTLSCSPISGHRSVSWYQQTPGQGLQFLFEYFSETQRNKGNFPGRFSGRQFSNSRSEMNVSTLELGDSALYLCASSLATTETQYFGPGTRLLVL.

The chain is built from TRBV15 and TRBJ2-7; D is ambiguous. The CDR3 totals 14 residues. The V gene's germline CDR1 is LNHNV and CDR2 YYDKDF (reference sequence). The V and J ends lost 0 bases and 2 bases respectively, with 8 bases between them. The CDR3 DNA is TGTGCCACCAGCAGAGATTGGGGTCCCTACGAGCAGTACTTC. The encoded protein is CATSRDWGPYEQYF.

The chain has TRBV28 and TRBJ2-2; D perhaps matches TRBD1 (6 bases). Per germline, CDR1 MDHEN and CDR2 SYDVKM. CDR3 length: 15 residues. V was shortened by 6 bases and J by 1 base, with 12 bases between the two germline ends. The DNA of the CDR3 is TGTGCCAGCAGACCCGGGACACTGAACACCGGGGAGCTGTTTTTT. Its translation: CASRPGTLNTGELFF.

This rearrangement joins TRBV5-1 to TRBJ1-1; the D is unclear. Trimming cost V 0 bases and J 0 bases, with 9 bases left between them. Germline V gives CDR1 SGHRS, CDR2 YFSETQ. The CDR3 spans 15 residues. CDR3 nucleotide sequence: TGCGCCAGCAGCTTGGGTGTGGAAATGAACACTGAAGCTTTCTTT. Its translation: CASSLGVEMNTEAFF.

This chain connects TRBV25-1 to TRBJ2-7; D is unclear. There are 15 residues in the CDR3. CDR1 is MGHDK and CDR2 is SYGVNS in the germline V gene. Trimming cost V 1 base and J 5 bases, with 15 bases left between them. CDR3 in amino acids: CASSEFLGSSNEQYF. As DNA, the CDR3 is TGTGCCAGCAGTGAATTTCTAGGCAGTAGTAACGAGCAGTACTTC.

In this sample, this clonotype turned up a few times. V gene TRBV5-1 combines with J gene TRBJ2-5; D remains unclear. This CDR3 region has 19 residues. Trimming shortened V by 0 bases and J by 1 base, and 22 bases separated the two germline ends. Germline CDR1 is SGHRS and CDR2 is YFSETQ. CDR3 sequence reads: CASSLASVVQVPSQETQYF. The CDR3 DNA sequence: TGCGCCAGCAGCTTGGCCAGTGTGGTGCAGGTCCCCTCCCAAGAGACCCAGTACTTC.

This clonotype showed up just a few times. The chain uses TRBV20-1 and TRBJ2-4; tentative D call: TRBD1 (6 bases). The CDR3 is 15 residues long. V was clipped by 2 bases and J by 4 bases, with 15 bases between them. CDR1 and CDR2 from the germline V gene are DFQATT and SNEGSKA (reference sequence). The CDR3 DNA sequence: TGCAGTGCTAGACCCAACACAGGGCTAAAAAACATTCAGTACTTC. As protein: CSARPNTGLKNIQYF.

This clonotype was seen a few times. This chain uses TRBV9 with TRBJ2-2; 11 bases agree with TRBD1. The CDR3 is made up of 15 amino acids. V lost 4 bases and J lost 5; bases outside the gene matches: 4. CDR1 and CDR2 (germline): SGDLS, YYNGEE. The CDR3 region has the DNA TGTGCCAGCAGCCGTGGACAGGGGGCAACCGGGGAGCTGTTTTTT. This codes for CASSRGQGATGELFF.

This clonotype was observed many times. The CDR3 spells CASRTGGFGNQPQHF. DNA of the CDR3: TGTGCCAGCAGAACAGGGGGATTCGGCAATCAGCCCCAGCATTTT. The chain employs TRBV28 and TRBJ1-5; 8 nucleotides match TRBD1. The V gene end was trimmed by 6 bases and the J gene end by 2 bases; junction bases not matched to a gene: 6. The germline gives CDR1 MDHEN, CDR2 SYDVKM. The CDR3 runs 15 residues.

This rearrangement joins TRBV12-3 or TRBV12-4 to TRBJ2-5; D remains ambiguous. Trimming took 3 bases from V and 0 from J, leaving 8 bases between them. The CDR3 length is 14 residues. CDR3 in DNA: TGTGCCAGCAGTTTGGGGTGGTACCAAGAGACCCAGTACTTC. Protein product: CASSLGWYQETQYF.

The chain links TRBV20-1 to TRBJ1-2; D gene uncertain. This CDR3 spans 12 amino acids. CDR1 DFQATT and CDR2 SNEGSKA come from the germline V gene (reference sequence). Deletions cut 6 bases from V and 0 bases from J, with 8 bases between. CDR3 in amino acids: CSAKTANYGYTF. CDR3 nucleotide sequence: TGCAGTGCAAAGACGGCTAACTATGGCTACACCTTC.

This clonotype was seen ten or more times. The chain carries TRBV20-1 and TRBJ2-1, with TRBD2 identical over 8 bases. There are 13 residues in the CDR3. The V and J ends lost 6 bases and 9 bases, in that order; junction bases with no gene match: 10. Germline V gene data show CDR1 as DFQATT and CDR2 as SNEGSKA (reference sequence). This chain's CDR3 is CSAISGTRAEQFF. In nucleotides, the CDR3 is TGCAGTGCCATTTCCGGGACTAGAGCTGAGCAGTTCTTC.

The V gene is TRBV7-2, the J gene TRBJ1-3; no clear D. V was pared by 4 bases and J by 4 bases, with 14 bases between. This CDR3 region has 15 residues. In germline, CDR1 is SGHTA, CDR2 FQGNSA. CDR3 DNA sequence: TGTGCCAGCAGCTCTAGGGCAGGAGGCGGAAACACCATATATTTT. Translating gives CASSSRAGGGNTIYF.

The chain combines TRBV12-3 or TRBV12-4 with TRBJ2-5; 13 positions agree with TRBD2. The CDR3 totals 17 residues. Unmatched junction bases numbered 12, after V lost 5 bases and J lost 6 bases. The CDR3 DNA reads TGTGCCAGCAGTCCCCGAGGGACTAGCGGGGATGTGAAGACCCAGTACTTC. Amino acid sequence: CASSPRGTSGDVKTQYF.

This clonotype appeared many times. V is TRBV20-1 and J is TRBJ2-1, with TRBD2 matching 14 bases. This CDR3 region has 17 residues. Germline assignment: CDR1 DFQATT and CDR2 SNEGSKA (reference sequence). The J segment lost 13 bases and the V segment lost 1 base, leaving 15 bases of the junction unmatched. The CDR3 reads CSARVGPGTSGSQAQFF. In nucleotides, the CDR3 is TGCAGTGCTAGAGTGGGCCCCGGGACTAGCGGGAGTCAGGCTCAGTTCTTC.

This sequence joins TRBV5-1 and TRBJ2-7; 7 bases map to TRBD1. CDR1 and CDR2 (germline): SGHRS, YFSETQ. The CDR3 length is 15 residues. V trimming: 4 bases; J trimming: 0 bases; junction bases outside the gene matches: 7. Here the CDR3 reads CASSGGQASSYEQYF. The CDR3 DNA is TGCGCCAGCAGCGGTGGACAGGCGAGCTCCTACGAGCAGTACTTC.

This clonotype was observed a few times. The chain links TRBV28 to TRBJ1-5; 8 bases match TRBD1. CDR3 length: 18 amino acids. Germline-derived CDR1 and CDR2 are MDHEN and SYDVKM. The ends lost 6 bases at V and 4 bases at J; junction bases unmatched: 17. CDR3 amino acids: CASRAGTGLLFENQPQHF. In DNA form, the CDR3 reads TGTGCCAGCAGAGCCGGGACAGGTCTTCTTTTCGAGAATCAGCCCCAGCATTTT.

This clonotype showed up just a few times. This chain links TRBV7-9 with TRBJ2-7; possibly TRBD2 for D (7 bases). Germline values: CDR1 SEHNR, CDR2 FQNEAQ (reference sequence). V was shortened by 5 bases and J by 3 bases, with 17 bases between the two germline ends. The CDR3 length is 15 residues. The CDR3 nucleotides are TGTGCCAGCAGCGTAGGAGGGGGGGGCTACTACGAGCAGTACTTC. This sequence encodes CASSVGGGGYYEQYF.